The 8 T cell receptor beta chains listed next were all sequenced from one sample in a study of shared clonotypes between healthy human individuals. Libraries were prepared by immunoSEQ multiplex PCR; TCRdb keeps only in-frame clonotypes and omits some of them. The table includes 2 million to 3 million clones, roughly 93% detected once. The sequencing sample was made of naive CD4+ T cells from PBMCs. Subset in this sample: CD45RA+ positively selected. The origin of the receptors is a young man in good health. Some clones in this sample may be carry-over from other donors' samples.

Worth noting for this clone: Other DNA sequences in this sample translate to the same CDR3. This chain connects TRBV28 to TRBJ2-1, with D uncertain. Germline values: CDR1 MDHEN, CDR2 SYDVKM. V lost 2 bases, J lost 4 bases, and 6 bases lay in between. CDR3 length: 13 amino acids. The CDR3 sequence: CASSLGQYNEQFF. CDR3 DNA sequence: TGTGCCAGCAGTTTAGGGCAGTACAATGAGCAGTTCTTC.

This chain uses TRBV29-1 with TRBJ1-1; 9 positions agree with TRBD1. The CDR3 extends over 13 amino acids. Per germline, CDR1 SQVTM and CDR2 ANQGSEA. Unmatched junction bases numbered 4, after V lost 1 base and J lost 7 bases. This CDR3 reads CSVEGRTGVEAFF. CDR3 DNA sequence: TGCAGCGTTGAAGGGCGGACAGGGGTTGAAGCTTTCTTT.

The chain uses TRBV30 and TRBJ1-1; D uncertain. V was clipped by 4 bases and J by 0 bases, with 12 bases between them. CDR1 is GTSNPN, CDR2 SVGIG, per germline (reference sequence). The CDR3 has 14 residues. CDR3 in amino acids: CAWMGNGMNTEAFF. The DNA for the CDR3 is TGTGCCTGGATGGGGAACGGGATGAACACTGAAGCTTTCTTT.

The V and J genes are TRBV4-1 and TRBJ2-7; 7 bases line up with TRBD1. The J segment lost 3 bases and the V segment lost 1 base, leaving 3 bases of the junction unmatched. Germline V gene lookup returns CDR1 MGHRA and CDR2 YSYEKL. The CDR3 contains 14 residues. The DNA of the CDR3 is TGCGCCAGCAGCCAAGCGGGACAGCGCTACGAGCAGTACTTC. Translation: CASSQAGQRYEQYF.

V usage is TRBV21-1 and J usage is TRBJ2-4; no check of the table's D call, TRBD1, against the DNA was made. TRBV21-1 is marked as a pseudogene. CDR3 length: 13 amino acids. CDR3 in amino acids: CASSKVGQVGKDF. The CDR3, as DNA: TGTGCCAGCAGCAAAGTGGGACAGGTGGGAAAGGACTTC.

The chain recombines TRBV6-5 with TRBJ2-5; tentatively, D is TRBD1 or TRBD2 (7 bases each). Germline CDR1 reads MNHEY; CDR2 reads SVGAGI. V lost 5 bases and J lost 2, with 15 bases in between. CDR3 length equals 15 residues. The CDR3 loop reads CASSPGGTAQETQYF. The CDR3 nucleotides read TGTGCCAGCAGTCCCGGGGGGACAGCTCAAGAGACCCAGTACTTC.

The chain couples TRBV5-4 to TRBJ2-1, with TRBD1 as a possible D gene (7 bases). There are 15 residues in the CDR3. The germline gives CDR1 SGHNT, CDR2 YYREEE (reference sequence). Trimming shortened V by 4 bases and J by 4 bases, and 15 bases separated the two germline ends. The CDR3 protein is CASSARDREYNEQFF. The CDR3 DNA reads as TGTGCCAGCAGCGCGCGGGACAGAGAGTACAATGAGCAGTTCTTC.

This rearrangement joins TRBV7-2 to TRBJ2-1, with D possibly being TRBD1 or TRBD2 (5 bases each). The CDR3 contains 15 residues. Germline V gene sequence: CDR1 SGHTA, CDR2 FQGNSA. Trimming took 0 bases from V and 3 from J, leaving 9 bases between them. CDR3 loop: CASSLAGTYYNEQFF. For the CDR3, the DNA is TGTGCCAGCAGCTTAGCAGGGACCTACTACAATGAGCAGTTCTTC.